The 24 T cell receptor beta chains below all came from one sample that was sequenced in a study of cytomegalovirus exposure and HLA in healthy donors. The PCR employed 60 Vbeta primers together with 13 Jbeta primers. Sequencing used immunoSEQ multiplex PCR; TCRdb keeps in-frame clones, though not all of them. The top ten clones hold about 1% of a sample with under 200,000 clones, roughly 80% of them seen once. The sequenced material came from PBMCs. All receptors come from a man aged 30-40 years in good health and CMV-seronegative.

V usage is TRBV9 and J usage is TRBJ2-1, with D tentatively TRBD1 (5 bases). CDR1 is SGDLS and CDR2 is YYNGEE in the germline V gene. Trimming shortened V by 3 bases and J by 5 bases, and 15 bases separated the two germline ends. The CDR3 extends over 15 amino acids. As DNA, the CDR3 is TGTGCCAGCAGCGCCCAGGGCCGACGAGACAATGAGCAGTTCTTC. This translates into CASSAQGRRDNEQFF.

Remarks on this clone: Distinct nucleotide sequences in the sample also encode this CDR3. The chain links TRBV6-1 to TRBJ2-3; D is ambiguous. Trimming removed 5 bases from V and 2 bases from J, with 8 bases in between. The length of the CDR3 is 13 residues. CDR1 and CDR2 from the germline V gene are MNHNS and SASEGT. The CDR3: CASSLRYTDTQYF. The CDR3 DNA reads as TGTGCCAGCAGTCTAAGATACACAGATACGCAGTATTTT.

This clone has only a few counts. This chain links TRBV12-5 with TRBJ1-2, with a tentative D call TRBD1 (6 bases). The CDR3 is made up of 13 amino acids. V lost 6 bases to trimming and J lost 5 bases, with 13 bases between them. Germline V gene sequence: CDR1 LGHNT, CDR2 FRNRAP. The CDR3 DNA reads TGTGCTAGTGGCCGAGGACAGTTGTATGGCTACACCTTC. Translation: CASGRGQLYGYTF.

For the CDR3, the DNA is TGTGCCAGCAGGCGTGCGGGGACTGAGCAGTTCTTC. It yields the protein CASRRAGTEQFF. This sequence joins TRBV6-1 and TRBJ2-1; TRBD2 might be the D (6 bases). Trimming took off 6 bases at V and 9 bases at J, with 12 bases between the two ends. From germline, CDR1 is MNHNS and CDR2 SASEGT. The CDR3 is 12 amino acids.

The rearrangement uses TRBV7-8 and TRBJ1-2; TRBD1 might be the D (5 bases). V was clipped by 1 base and J by 7 bases, with 16 bases between them. Germline lookup yields CDR1 SGHVS and CDR2 FQNEAQ. CDR3 length: 15 amino acids. CDR3 sequence: CASSLVPGDGPGYTF. CDR3 bases: TGTGCCAGCAGCTTAGTACCGGGGGATGGACCTGGCTACACCTTC.

The V call is TRBV10-3, the J call TRBJ2-7; weak D call: TRBD2 (5 bases). The CDR3 is 15 amino acids. In germline, CDR1 is ENHRY, CDR2 SYGVKD. V was cut by 0 bases and J by 3 bases, with 12 bases left in between. The CDR3 region has the DNA TGTGCCATCAGTGAGTCGAGGGAAGAGGGCTACGAGCAGTACTTC. It yields the protein CAISESREEGYEQYF.

The CDR3 region is CASSADREYEAFF. CDR3 sequence (DNA): TGTGCCAGCAGCGCGGACAGGGAATATGAAGCTTTCTTT. The V gene is TRBV9, the J gene TRBJ1-1; 8 positions agree with TRBD1. CDR1 SGDLS and CDR2 YYNGEE come from the germline V gene. This CDR3 region has 13 residues. The V and J ends lost 3 bases and 7 bases, in that order; junction bases with no gene match: 5. The entire variable domain, with the rest obtained from reference TRBV9 and TRBJ1-1, is as follows: DSGVTQTPKHLITATGQRVTLRCSPRSGDLSVYWYQQSLDQGLQFLIQYYNGEERAKGNILERFSAQQFPDLHSELNLSSLELGDSALYFCASSADREYEAFFGQGTRLTVV.

The chain couples TRBV5-5 to TRBJ2-1; TRBD2 is a possible D gene (6 bases). Trimming removed 4 bases from V and 9 bases from J, with 11 bases in between. The CDR3 totals 12 residues. Looked up from germline, CDR1 is SGHKS and CDR2 is YYEKEE (reference sequence). CDR3 sequence (DNA): TGTGCCAGCAGCCAGATGGGGGGTGAGCAGTTCTTC. This gives the protein CASSQMGGEQFF.

In DNA form, the CDR3 reads TGTGCCAGCTCACCACCCTCGCGAGGAGGGGAGACCCAGTACTTC. As protein: CASSPPSRGGETQYF. V is TRBV18 and J is TRBJ2-5; a weak D match, TRBD2 (6 bases). The germline V gene has CDR1 KGHSH and CDR2 LQKENI. The V and J ends lost 0 bases and 5 bases respectively, with 13 bases between them. This CDR3 contains 15 residues.

The chain uses TRBV5-1 and TRBJ2-2; 11 nucleotides match TRBD2. This CDR3 spans 14 amino acids. V lost 6 bases to trimming and J lost 5 bases; unmatched junction nucleotides: 3. Germline V CDR1 and CDR2: SGHRS, YFSETQ. CDR3 in DNA: TGCGCCAGCAAACTAGCGGGAGATACCGGGGAGCTGTTTTTT. Protein: CASKLAGDTGELFF.

The chain recombines TRBV2 with TRBJ1-1; unclear D gene. CDR3 length equals 14 residues. Trimming stripped 7 bases from V and 8 bases from J, with 20 bases between. Germline V gives CDR1 SNHLY, CDR2 FYNNEI. The DNA for the CDR3 is TGTGCCAGCAACGACGGAGGTATGGCAGGAGAAGCTTTCTTT. Protein product: CASNDGGMAGEAFF.

J is TRBJ2-2 and V is TRBV7-2; 7 nucleotides line up with TRBD1. CDR1 SGHTA and CDR2 FQGNSA come from the germline V gene. The V gene end was trimmed by 1 base and the J gene end by 4 bases; junction bases not matched to a gene: 6. The CDR3 runs 16 residues. The CDR3 reads CASSLGWDRTTGELFF. Written as DNA, the CDR3 is TGTGCCAGCAGCTTAGGTTGGGACAGAACCACCGGGGAGCTGTTTTTT.

The V call is TRBV5-4, the J call TRBJ2-1, with a tentative D call TRBD2 (6 bases). This CDR3 region has 17 residues. The ends were cut back, 4 bases at V and 5 bases at J, with 22 bases in the middle. Germline V gene data show CDR1 as SGHNT and CDR2 as YYREEE (reference sequence). This chain's CDR3 is CASSLSSGVGSHNEQFF. The DNA for the CDR3 is TGTGCCAGCAGCCTGAGTTCGGGAGTTGGGTCACACAATGAGCAGTTCTTC.

The genes are TRBV6-6 and TRBJ2-1, with 7 bases lining up with TRBD2. With 4 bases clipped from V and 5 bases from J, the junction kept 5 bases outside the gene matches. Per germline, CDR1 MNHNY and CDR2 SVGAGI (reference sequence). The CDR3 runs 14 residues. CDR3 DNA sequence: TGTGCCAGCAGTTCGGGACTACCAAACAATGAGCAGTTCTTC. It specifies CASSSGLPNNEQFF.

The rearrangement uses TRBV6-1 and TRBJ1-2; perhaps TRBD1 as D (5 bases). Looked up from germline, CDR1 is MNHNS and CDR2 is SASEGT. V was shortened by 4 bases and J by 7 bases, with 16 bases between the two germline ends. The CDR3 contains 14 residues. In nucleotides, the CDR3 is TGTGCCAGCAGTGCGGGACTTCTAGTTCTTGGCTACACCTTC. It is translated as CASSAGLLVLGYTF.

V is TRBV29-1 and J is TRBJ2-5, with a possible D match to TRBD1 (5 bases). The CDR3 is 14 amino acids. Trimming took off 6 bases at V and 2 bases at J, with 16 bases between the two ends. Germline-derived CDR1 and CDR2 are SQVTM and ANQGSEA. The CDR3 loop reads CSVGRGPQQETQYF. As DNA, the CDR3 is TGCAGCGTCGGAAGGGGTCCCCAACAAGAGACCCAGTACTTC.

The rearrangement joins TRBV2 to TRBJ2-1; 12 nucleotides line up with TRBD2. Germline V gene lookup returns CDR1 SNHLY and CDR2 FYNNEI. V lost 7 bases to trimming and J lost 5 bases; unmatched junction nucleotides: 6. The CDR3 contains 15 residues. The CDR3: CASTQGLAGDNEQFF. The CDR3 DNA reads TGTGCCAGCACCCAGGGACTAGCGGGCGACAATGAGCAGTTCTTC.

The V gene is TRBV28, the J gene TRBJ2-5, with TRBD2 as a possible D gene (6 bases). This CDR3 comprises 15 residues. Germline CDR1 reads MDHEN; CDR2 reads SYDVKM. Between the trimmed V and J ends, which lost 2 bases and 5 bases, there was a span of 15 bases. This CDR3 reads CASSLGLGGYETQYF. CDR3 coding DNA: TGTGCCAGCAGTTTAGGTTTAGGAGGGTATGAGACCCAGTACTTC.

The chain combines TRBV7-9 with TRBJ2-6; D is ambiguous. Germline CDR1 and CDR2: SEHNR and FQNEAQ (reference sequence). The CDR3 covers 17 residues. V lost 4 bases and J 4 bases, leaving 17 bases between the germline ends. CDR3 sequence (DNA): TGTGCCAGCAGCTCTTCCCGAATCGCGTGGGGGGCCAACGTCCTGACTTTC. It codes for CASSSSRIAWGANVLTF. The variable domain in full, completed from reference TRBV7-9 and TRBJ2-6, reads DTGVSQNPRHKITKRGQNVTFRCDPISEHNRLYWYRQTLGQGPEFLTYFQNEAQLEKSRLLSDRFSAERPKGSFSTLEIQRTEQGDSAMYLCASSSSRIAWGANVLTFGAGSRLTVL.

Notes on this clone: The junction and the germline gene differ at one end; a read error may be behind it. This chain connects TRBV7-7 to TRBJ2-5; the match to TRBD2 covers 14 bases. Germline CDR1 is SSHAT and CDR2 is FNYEAQ (reference sequence). This CDR3 spans 15 amino acids. CDR3 region: CASSRGLAGVETQYF. The CDR3 nucleotides read TGTGCTAGCAGCCGGGGACTAGCGGGGGTGGAGACCCAGTACTTC.

The rearrangement uses TRBV4-1 and TRBJ2-7; maybe TRBD2 (6 bases). Per germline, CDR1 MGHRA and CDR2 YSYEKL. This CDR3 contains 16 residues. V dropped 5 bases and J dropped 0 bases, with 17 bases sitting between them. CDR3 in amino acids: CASSSLAGTSSYEQYF. CDR3 nucleotides: TGCGCCAGCAGCTCTTTGGCGGGAACAAGCTCCTACGAGCAGTACTTC.

This clone showed up just once. This sequence joins TRBV15 and TRBJ2-7, with 10 bases that match TRBD1. Germline CDR1 reads LNHNV; CDR2 reads YYDKDF (reference sequence). CDR3 length: 15 amino acids. V lost 4 bases to trimming and J lost 7 bases; unmatched junction nucleotides: 10. The CDR3 DNA follows: TGTGCCACCAGCATGCCGGGACAGGGGTTGTTGGAGCAGTACTTC. Its protein is CATSMPGQGLLEQYF. The full variable domain, with the rest looked up from reference TRBV15 and TRBJ2-7, is DAMVIQNPRYQVTQFGKPVTLSCSQTLNHNVMYWYQQKSSQAPKLLFHYYDKDFNNEADTPDNFQSRRPNTSFCFLDIRSPGLGDTAMYLCATSMPGQGLLEQYFGPGTRLTVT.

The chain links TRBV11-2 to TRBJ2-5; D remains ambiguous. Trimming took 0 bases from V and 7 from J, leaving 9 bases between them. CDR3 length: 13 residues. Germline-derived CDR1 and CDR2 are SGHAT and FQNNGV. CDR3 in amino acids: CASSLEAVVTQYF. The CDR3 DNA reads as TGTGCCAGCAGCTTAGAGGCGGTCGTGACCCAGTACTTC.

The sample holds a few counts of this clone. The rearrangement uses TRBV5-1 and TRBJ2-1, with 9 bases fitting TRBD2. The trim removed 4 bases at V and 7 bases at J, leaving 12 bases unmatched. The CDR3 is made up of 16 amino acids. The germline gives CDR1 SGHRS, CDR2 YFSETQ. DNA of the CDR3: TGCGCCAGCAGCCACTCACTAGCGGCGGGGGGGAATGAGCAGTTCTTC. This gives the protein CASSHSLAAGGNEQFF.